The present T cell receptor (beta chain) was sequenced within a study of T cells after yellow fever vaccination. Study-level points and caveats: Shared CD4/CD8 clonotypes were a small share, likely from convergent recombination.

The CDR3 extends over 15 amino acids. The V gene lost 4 bases and the J gene lost 4 bases, with 17 bases spanning the gap. CDR1 and CDR2 from the germline V gene are MNHEY and SMNVEV (reference sequence). Template switching by 5'RACE produced TCR cDNA, adding a universal primer site and UMIs. TCRdb reanalysed the 5' RACE reads using MiXCR and keeps one entry per CDR3 protein. The sample records around 100,000 distinct CDR3 sequences, roughly 8.4% being singletons. In its sample, this clonotype was seen many times. Its specificity is unknown. Source: CD8+ T cells sorted from PBMCs, taken 45 days after the yellow fever booster vaccination. This receptor was taken from a young man who received the YFV17D yellow fever vaccine. The chain carries TRBV27 and TRBJ2-7; the D gene could be TRBD1 or TRBD2 (5 bases each). This chain's CDR3 is CASSSYTGQGYEQYF. CDR3 nucleotides: TGTGCCAGCAGTTCATACACGGGGCAAGGGTACGAGCAGTACTTC.